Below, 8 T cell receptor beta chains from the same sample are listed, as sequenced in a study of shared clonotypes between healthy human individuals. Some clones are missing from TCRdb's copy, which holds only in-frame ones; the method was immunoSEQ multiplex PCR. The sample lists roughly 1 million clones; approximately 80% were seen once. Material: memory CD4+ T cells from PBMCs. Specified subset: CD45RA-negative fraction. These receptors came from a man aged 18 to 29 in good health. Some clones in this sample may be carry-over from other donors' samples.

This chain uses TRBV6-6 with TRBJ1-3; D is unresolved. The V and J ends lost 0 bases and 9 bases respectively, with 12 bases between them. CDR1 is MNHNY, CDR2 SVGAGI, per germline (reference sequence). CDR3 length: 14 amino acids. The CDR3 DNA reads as TGTGCCAGCAGTTACTCCCGCGGTGAGGCCACCATATATTTT. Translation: CASSYSRGEATIYF.

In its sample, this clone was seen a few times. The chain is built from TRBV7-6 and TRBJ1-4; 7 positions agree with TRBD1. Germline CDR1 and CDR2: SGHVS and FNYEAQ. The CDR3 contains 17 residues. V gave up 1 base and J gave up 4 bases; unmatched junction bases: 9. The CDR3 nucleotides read TGTGCCAGCAGCTTAGAGGTTTGGCAGGGGGATAATGAAAAACTGTTTTTT. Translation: CASSLEVWQGDNEKLFF.

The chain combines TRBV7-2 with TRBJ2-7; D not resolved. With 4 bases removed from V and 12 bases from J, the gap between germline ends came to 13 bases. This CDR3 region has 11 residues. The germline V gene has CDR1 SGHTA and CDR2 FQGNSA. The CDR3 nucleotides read TGTGCCAGCAGCTCCGGCCTTCTTTCGTACTTC. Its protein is CASSSGLLSYF.

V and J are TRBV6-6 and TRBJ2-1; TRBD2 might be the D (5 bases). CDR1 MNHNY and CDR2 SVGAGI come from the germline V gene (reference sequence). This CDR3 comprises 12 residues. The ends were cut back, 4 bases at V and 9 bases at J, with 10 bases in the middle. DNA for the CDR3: TGTGCCAGCAGTTCCATAGCGATTGAGCAGTTCTTC. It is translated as CASSSIAIEQFF.

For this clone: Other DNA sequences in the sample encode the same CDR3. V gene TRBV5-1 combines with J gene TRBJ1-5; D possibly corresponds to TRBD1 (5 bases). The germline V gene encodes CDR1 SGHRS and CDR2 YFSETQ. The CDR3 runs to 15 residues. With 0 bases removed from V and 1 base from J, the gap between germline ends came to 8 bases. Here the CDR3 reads CASSLAGQSNQPQHF. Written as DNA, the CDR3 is TGCGCCAGCAGCTTGGCAGGACAAAGCAATCAGCCCCAGCATTTT.

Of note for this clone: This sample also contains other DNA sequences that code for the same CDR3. CDR3 protein: CASSLGLAGAYNEQFF. The CDR3 DNA reads as TGCGCCAGCAGCTTGGGACTAGCGGGAGCGTACAATGAGCAGTTCTTC. J is TRBJ2-1 and V is TRBV5-1; 12 bases are a match to TRBD2. The germline V gene has CDR1 SGHRS and CDR2 YFSETQ. The CDR3 covers 16 residues. V lost 0 bases, J lost 4 bases, and 2 bases stayed unmatched. The variable domain in full, with the rest retrieved from reference TRBV5-1 and TRBJ2-1, is KAGVTQTPRYLIKTRGQQVTLSCSPISGHRSVSWYQQTPGQGLQFLFEYFSETQRNKGNFPGRFSGRQFSNSRSEMNVSTLELGDSALYLCASSLGLAGAYNEQFFGPGTRLTVL.

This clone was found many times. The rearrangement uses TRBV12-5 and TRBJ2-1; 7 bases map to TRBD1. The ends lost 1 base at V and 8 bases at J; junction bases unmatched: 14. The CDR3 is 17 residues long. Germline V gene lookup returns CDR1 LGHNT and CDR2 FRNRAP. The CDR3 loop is CASGLGLGTGQGDEQFF. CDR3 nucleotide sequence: TGTGCTAGTGGTTTGGGCCTCGGCACGGGGCAGGGGGATGAGCAGTTCTTC.

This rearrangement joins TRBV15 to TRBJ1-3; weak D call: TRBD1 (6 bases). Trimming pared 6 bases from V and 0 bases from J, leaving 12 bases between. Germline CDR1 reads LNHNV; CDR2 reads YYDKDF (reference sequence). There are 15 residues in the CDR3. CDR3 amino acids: CATSRDTSSGNTIYF. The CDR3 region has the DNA TGTGCCACCAGTAGGGACACCAGCTCTGGAAACACCATATATTTT.